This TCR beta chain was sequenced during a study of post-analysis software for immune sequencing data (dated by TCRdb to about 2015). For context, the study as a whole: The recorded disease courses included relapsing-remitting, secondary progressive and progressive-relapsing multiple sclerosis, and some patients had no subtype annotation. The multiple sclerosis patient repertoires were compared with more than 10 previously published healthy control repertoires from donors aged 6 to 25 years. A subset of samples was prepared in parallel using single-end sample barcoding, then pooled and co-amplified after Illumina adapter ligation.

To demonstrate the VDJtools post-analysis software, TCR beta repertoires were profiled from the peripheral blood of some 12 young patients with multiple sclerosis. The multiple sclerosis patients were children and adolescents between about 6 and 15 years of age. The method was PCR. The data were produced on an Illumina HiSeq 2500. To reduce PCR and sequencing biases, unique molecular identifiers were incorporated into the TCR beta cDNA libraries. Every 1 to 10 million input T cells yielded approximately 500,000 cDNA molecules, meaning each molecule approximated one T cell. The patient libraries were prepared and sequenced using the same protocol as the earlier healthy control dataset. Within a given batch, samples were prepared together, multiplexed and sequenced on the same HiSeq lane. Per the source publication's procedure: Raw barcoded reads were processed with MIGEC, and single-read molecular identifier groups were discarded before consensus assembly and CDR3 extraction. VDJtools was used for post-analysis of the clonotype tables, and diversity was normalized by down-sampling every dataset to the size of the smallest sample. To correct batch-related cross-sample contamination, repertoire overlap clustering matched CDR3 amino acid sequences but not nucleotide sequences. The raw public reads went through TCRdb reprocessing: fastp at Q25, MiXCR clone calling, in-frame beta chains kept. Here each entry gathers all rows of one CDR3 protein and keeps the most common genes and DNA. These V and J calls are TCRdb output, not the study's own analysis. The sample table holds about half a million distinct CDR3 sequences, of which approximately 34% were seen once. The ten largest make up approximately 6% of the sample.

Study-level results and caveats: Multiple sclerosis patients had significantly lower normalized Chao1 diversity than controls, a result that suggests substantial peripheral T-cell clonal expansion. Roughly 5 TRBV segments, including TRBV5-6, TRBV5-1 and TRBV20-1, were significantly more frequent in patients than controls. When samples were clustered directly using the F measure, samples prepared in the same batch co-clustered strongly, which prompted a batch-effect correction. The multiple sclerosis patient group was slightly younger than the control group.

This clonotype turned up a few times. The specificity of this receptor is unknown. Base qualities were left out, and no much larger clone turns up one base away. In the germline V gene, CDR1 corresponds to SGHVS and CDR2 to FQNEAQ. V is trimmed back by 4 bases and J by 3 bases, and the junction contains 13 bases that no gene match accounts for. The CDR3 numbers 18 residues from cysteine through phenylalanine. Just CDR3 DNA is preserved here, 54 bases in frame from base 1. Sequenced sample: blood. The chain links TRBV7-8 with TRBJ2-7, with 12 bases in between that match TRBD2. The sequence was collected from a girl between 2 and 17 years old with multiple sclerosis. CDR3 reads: CASSSPGQTSGGHYEQYF. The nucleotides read TGTGCCAGCAGCTCGCCCGGACAGACTAGCGGGGGCCACTACGAGCAGTACTTC.